Listed here are 10 T cell receptor beta chains from one sample, sequenced in a study of blood T cell repertoires in COVID-19. Profiled with immunoSEQ multiplex PCR; TCRdb holds only in-frame clones, not every one. The sample contains about 280,000 clones, roughly 80% of which appear only once. Sequencing was done on a sample of PBMCs or T cells enriched from blood (not recorded which). The receptors come from a man in his forties or fifties who had been exposed to COVID-19.

The V gene is TRBV25-1, the J gene TRBJ2-7; TRBD1 is a possible D gene (6 bases). The germline gives CDR1 MGHDK, CDR2 SYGVNS. V gave up 6 bases and J gave up 12 bases, with 15 bases separating them. The CDR3 contains 11 residues. CDR3 in amino acids: CASRQGVNLYF. The CDR3 DNA is TGTGCCAGCAGACAGGGAGTAAACCTGTACTTC.

V usage is TRBV2 and J usage is TRBJ1-5; 7 bases agree with TRBD1. This CDR3 is 16 amino acids long. J lost 3 bases, V lost 4 bases, and 9 bases had no gene match. Germline CDR1 is SNHLY and CDR2 is FYNNEI. DNA of the CDR3: TGTGCCAGCAGTGGGGCCGGCAAGGGGGCCAATCAGCCCCAGCATTTT. Encoded protein: CASSGAGKGANQPQHF.

This sequence joins TRBV24-1 and TRBJ2-3, with 7 bases that match TRBD1. The CDR3 contains 15 residues. The V gene's germline CDR1 is KGHDR and CDR2 SFDVKD. V was pared by 3 bases and J by 2 bases, with 4 bases of the junction left unmatched. The DNA for the CDR3 is TGTGCCACCAGTGATCGGACAGGCCACACAGATACGCAGTATTTT. This translates into CATSDRTGHTDTQYF.

The gene calls are TRBV5-6 and TRBJ2-3; 12 bases align to TRBD1. This CDR3 contains 16 residues. Trimming at V came to 1 base and at J to 3 bases, leaving 3 bases not matched to a gene. Germline V gene sequence: CDR1 SGHDT, CDR2 YYEEEE. Written as DNA, the CDR3 is TGTGCCAGCAGCTTGCTGGGACAGGGGGCAACAGATACGCAGTATTTT. Translating it yields CASSLLGQGATDTQYF.

This chain joins TRBV30 and TRBJ1-1; D is uncertain. This CDR3 is 13 amino acids long. Germline values: CDR1 GTSNPN, CDR2 SVGIG (reference sequence). V was shortened by 2 bases and J by 1 base, with 8 bases between the two germline ends. Here the CDR3 DNA reads TGTGCCTGGAGTATAGTAGAGAACACTGAAGCTTTCTTT. Protein: CAWSIVENTEAFF.

V usage is TRBV5-1 and J usage is TRBJ2-3; TRBD2 agrees at 9 bases. The trim removed 3 bases at V and 3 bases at J, leaving 5 bases unmatched. The CDR3 is 15 residues long. Per the germline V gene, CDR1 is SGHRS and CDR2 is YFSETQ. CDR3 residues: CASSSASGATDTQYF. The CDR3 DNA reads as TGCGCCAGCAGCTCCGCTAGCGGGGCAACAGATACGCAGTATTTT.

The genes are TRBV7-3 and TRBJ2-1, with a weak D call TRBD2 (5 bases). CDR1 is SGHTA, CDR2 FQGTGA, per germline. The CDR3 consists of 17 residues. V was cut by 4 bases and J by 4 bases, with 20 bases left in between. CDR3 loop: CASSSTLFVGSYNEQFF. As DNA, the CDR3 is TGTGCCAGCAGCTCAACCCTCTTCGTTGGGAGTTACAATGAGCAGTTCTTC.

The V and J genes are TRBV14 and TRBJ2-7; perhaps TRBD2 as D (6 bases). This CDR3 comprises 14 residues. Trimming took 6 bases from V and 3 from J, leaving 15 bases between them. Germline V gives CDR1 SGHDN, CDR2 FVKESK. The CDR3 bases are TGTGCCAGCAGTCCCCCGGGACTCGACTACGAGCAGTACTTC. Translated, it gives CASSPPGLDYEQYF.

This clone was seen once. V and J are TRBV7-9 and TRBJ1-1; D is undetermined. V gave up 7 bases and J gave up 0 bases, with 12 bases separating them. From germline, CDR1 is SEHNR and CDR2 FQNEAQ (reference sequence). The CDR3 is 14 amino acids. This chain's CDR3 is CASTLGGVNTEAFF. The DNA of the CDR3 is TGTGCCAGCACCCTCGGAGGAGTGAACACTGAAGCTTTCTTT.

The V call is TRBV5-1, the J call TRBJ1-3; D is perhaps TRBD1 (6 bases). The V end lost 4 bases, the J end lost 0 bases, and 11 bases lay between the germline ends. This CDR3 region has 15 residues. Germline V CDR1 and CDR2: SGHRS, YFSETQ. Written as DNA, the CDR3 is TGCGCCAGCAGCGCGGGAGGGGGCTCTGGAAACACCATATATTTT. This gives the protein CASSAGGGSGNTIYF.